One sample yielded the 12 T cell receptor beta chains listed below, sequenced in a study of shared T cell receptors in the human thymus. Measured with immunoSEQ multiplex PCR; TCRdb has only the in-frame clones, and not every one. The sample contains about 660,000 clones, about 89% of which appear only once. These records were also assigned to another study, of human thymus T cells.

The sample comprised thymocytes. These TCRs come from a boy under two years old with a congenital heart defect.

This sequence joins TRBV7-2 and TRBJ2-3; 10 bases match TRBD2. This CDR3 has 17 residues. Germline CDR1 reads SGHTA; CDR2 reads FQGNSA. J was trimmed by 0 bases and V by 1 base; bases with no gene match: 4. This CDR3 is CASSLESGRVSTDTQYF. CDR3 DNA sequence: TGTGCCAGCAGCTTAGAAAGCGGGAGGGTTAGCACAGATACGCAGTATTTT.

V is TRBV6-1 and J is TRBJ1-5; TRBD1 is a possible D gene (5 bases). V was trimmed by 2 bases and J by 1 base, leaving 12 bases between them. CDR3 length: 16 amino acids. Germline loops: CDR1 MNHNS, CDR2 SASEGT. The CDR3 nucleotides read TGTGCCAGCAGTGAAAGGACAAGTCGCAGCAATCAGCCCCAGCATTTT. Protein product: CASSERTSRSNQPQHF.

The V call is TRBV7-6, the J call TRBJ2-5, with 8 bases that match TRBD2. Unmatched junction bases numbered 6, after V lost 5 bases and J lost 4 bases. CDR3 length: 14 amino acids. Germline CDR1 reads SGHVS; CDR2 reads FNYEAQ. CDR3 in amino acids: CASSPRTSSETQYF. The CDR3 DNA reads as TGTGCCAGCAGCCCTAGGACTAGCTCAGAGACCCAGTACTTC. Supplemented by reference TRBV7-6 and TRBJ2-5, the full variable domain reads GAGVSQSPRYKVTKRGQDVALRCDPISGHVSLYWYRQALGQGPEFLTYFNYEAQQDKSGLPNDRFSAERPEGSISTLTIQRTEQRDSAMYRCASSPRTSSETQYFGPGTRLLVL.

This rearrangement joins TRBV7-8 to TRBJ2-1, with 10 nucleotides matching TRBD2. CDR1 SGHVS and CDR2 FQNEAQ come from the germline V gene. Unmatched junction bases numbered 5, after V lost 5 bases and J lost 4 bases. CDR3 length: 15 residues. The CDR3: CASSPSGGAYNEQFF. The CDR3 region has the DNA TGTGCCAGCAGCCCAAGCGGGGGGGCTTACAATGAGCAGTTCTTC.

The rearrangement uses TRBV10-2 and TRBJ2-7, with 8 bases matching TRBD2. The trim removed 7 bases at V and 4 bases at J, leaving 9 bases unmatched. Per germline, CDR1 WSHSY and CDR2 SAAADI. The CDR3 length is 14 residues. The CDR3 protein is CASIGAGGSYEQYF. DNA of the CDR3: TGCGCCAGCATAGGGGCGGGAGGTTCTTACGAGCAGTACTTC.

The chain couples TRBV19 to TRBJ1-5, with D unclear. Germline CDR1 LNHDA, CDR2 SQIVND (reference sequence). The CDR3 has 16 residues. Trimming left V 2 bases short and J 2 bases short, with 13 bases between. The CDR3 sequence is CASSINRVVGNQPQHF. The DNA for the CDR3 is TGTGCCAGTAGTATAAACCGGGTGGTAGGCAATCAGCCCCAGCATTTT. Looking up the rest from reference TRBV19 and TRBJ1-5 gives the full variable domain: DGGITQSPKYLFRKEGQNVTLSCEQNLNHDAMYWYRQDPGQGLRLIYYSQIVNDFQKGDIAEGYSVSREKKESFPLTVTSAQKNPTAFYLCASSINRVVGNQPQHFGDGTRLSIL.

The gene calls are TRBV4-3 and TRBJ2-1; 11 nucleotides align to TRBD2. The V and J ends lost 3 bases and 12 bases, in that order; junction bases with no gene match: 7. The CDR3 spans 14 residues. Germline CDR1 is LGHNA and CDR2 is YSLEER. The CDR3 here is CASSQGLAAKVQFF. The CDR3 DNA reads TGCGCCAGCAGCCAGGGACTAGCGGCCAAGGTGCAGTTCTTC.

V usage is TRBV12-5 and J usage is TRBJ2-5; 11 nucleotides line up with TRBD2. CDR3 size: 22 residues. Per the germline V gene, CDR1 is LGHNT and CDR2 is FRNRAP. V dropped 1 base and J dropped 2; count of bases not matched to a gene: 21. DNA of the CDR3: TGTGCTAGTGGTTTGGCCACCAGGAGCATTAGCGGGAGGGGGGATCTACAAGAGACCCAGTACTTC. Translating it yields CASGLATRSISGRGDLQETQYF.

This clone showed up just a few times. The chain uses TRBV28 and TRBJ2-3, with 11 bases fitting TRBD2. This CDR3 is built from 18 residues. Germline loops: CDR1 MDHEN, CDR2 SYDVKM. V lost 4 bases, J lost 6 bases, and 15 bases stayed unmatched. The chain's CDR3 is CASSSAPLLAGVGDTQYF. The CDR3 DNA is TGTGCCAGCAGTTCTGCTCCTTTACTAGCGGGGGTTGGGGATACGCAGTATTTT. Full variable domain (remainder filled in from reference TRBV28 and TRBJ2-3): DVKVTQSSRYLVKRTGEKVFLECVQDMDHENMFWYRQDPGLGLRLIYFSYDVKMKEKGDIPEGYSVSREKKERFSLILESASTNQTSMYLCASSSAPLLAGVGDTQYFGPGTRLTVL.

This clone was observed a few times. The gene calls are TRBV28 and TRBJ1-6; 8 bases agree with TRBD1. From germline, CDR1 is MDHEN and CDR2 SYDVKM. The V gene end was trimmed by 5 bases and the J gene end by 11 bases; junction bases not matched to a gene: 14. The CDR3 has 16 residues. The CDR3 region has the DNA TGTGCCAGCAGTCACATCAACAAAGACAGGGGTCCACCCCTCCACTTT. It specifies CASSHINKDRGPPLHF.

The CDR3 sequence: CSNRRGDEQFF. CDR3 DNA: TGCAGTAATCGCAGGGGAGATGAGCAGTTCTTC. The chain combines TRBV20-1 with TRBJ2-1; maybe TRBD1 (6 bases). Germline loops: CDR1 DFQATT, CDR2 SNEGSKA (reference sequence). Trimming pared 8 bases from V and 8 bases from J, leaving 13 bases between. The CDR3 has 11 residues.

This clone was counted between two and nine times. The rearrangement joins TRBV10-3 to TRBJ2-7, with D possibly being TRBD1 (6 bases). Trimming stripped 3 bases from V and 2 bases from J, with 14 bases between. The CDR3 sequence is 15 residues long. Germline CDR1 and CDR2: ENHRY and SYGVKD. The CDR3 bases are TGTGCCATCAGTGACTATCGACAGGATCCCTACGAGCAGTACTTC. Residues: CAISDYRQDPYEQYF.